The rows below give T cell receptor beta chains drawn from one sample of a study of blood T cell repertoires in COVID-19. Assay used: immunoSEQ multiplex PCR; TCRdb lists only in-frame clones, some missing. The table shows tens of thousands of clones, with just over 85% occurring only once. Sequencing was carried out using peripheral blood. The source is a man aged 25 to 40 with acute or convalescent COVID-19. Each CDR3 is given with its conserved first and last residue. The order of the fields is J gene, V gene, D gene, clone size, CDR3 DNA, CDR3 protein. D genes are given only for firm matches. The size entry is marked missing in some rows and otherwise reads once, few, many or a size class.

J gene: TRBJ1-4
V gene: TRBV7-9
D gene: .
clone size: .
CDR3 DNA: TGTGCCAGCAGCCCCAAAAACGGGAAAAATGAAAAACTGTTTTTT
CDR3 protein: CASSPKNGKNEKLFF

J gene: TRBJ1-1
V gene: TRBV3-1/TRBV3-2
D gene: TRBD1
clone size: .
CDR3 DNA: TGTGCCAGCAGCCGACAGGGGTACACTGAAGCTTTCTTT
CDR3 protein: CASSRQGYTEAFF

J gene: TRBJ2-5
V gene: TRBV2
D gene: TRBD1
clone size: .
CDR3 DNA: TGTGACAGCAGTGAAAACAGGGGGTACCAAGAGACCCAGTACTTC
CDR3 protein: CDSSENRGYQETQYF

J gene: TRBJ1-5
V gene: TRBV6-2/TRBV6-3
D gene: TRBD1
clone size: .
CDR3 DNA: TGTGCCAGCAGTGCCGGGACAGCGGGTATCGCGCCCCAGCATTTT
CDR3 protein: CASSAGTAGIAPQHF

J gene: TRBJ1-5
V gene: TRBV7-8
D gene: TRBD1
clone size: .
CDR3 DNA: TGTGCCAGCAGTAAGGGGACAGGACCTAGCAATCAGCCCCAGCATTTT
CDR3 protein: CASSKGTGPSNQPQHF

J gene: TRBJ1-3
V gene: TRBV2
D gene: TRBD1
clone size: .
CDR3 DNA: TGTGCCAGCAGTGGGGACAGGGTGTCTGGAAACACCATATATTTT
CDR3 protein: CASSGDRVSGNTIYF

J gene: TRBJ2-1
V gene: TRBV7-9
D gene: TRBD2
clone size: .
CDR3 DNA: TGTGCCAGCAGCTTAAAGCGGGGGGGCGTCAATGAGCAGTTCTTC
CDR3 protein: CASSLKRGGVNEQFF

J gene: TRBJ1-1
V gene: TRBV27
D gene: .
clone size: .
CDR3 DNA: TGTGCCAGCAGTTTTCGGGATTGGACTGAAGCTTTCTTT
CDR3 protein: CASSFRDWTEAFF

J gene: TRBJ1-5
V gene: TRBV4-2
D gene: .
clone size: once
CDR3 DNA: TGTGCCAGCAGCCAAGACCCCCGGGGGGGGCAGCCCCAGCATTTT
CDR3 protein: CASSQDPRGGQPQHF

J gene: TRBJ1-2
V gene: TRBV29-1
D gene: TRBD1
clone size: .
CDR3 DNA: TGCAGCGTTGGCCCGTCAGGGGGGAGCTATGGCTACACCTTC
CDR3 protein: CSVGPSGGSYGYTF

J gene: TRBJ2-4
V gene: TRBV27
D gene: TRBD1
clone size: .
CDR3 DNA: TGTGCCAGCAGTTTATCGGGGACAGCCTCGGGGCAGTACTTC
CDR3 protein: CASSLSGTASGQYF

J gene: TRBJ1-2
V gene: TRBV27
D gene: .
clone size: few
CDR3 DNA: TGTGCCAGCAGCCCAACCGGACTTTTTGGTGGCTACACCTTC
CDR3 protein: CASSPTGLFGGYTF

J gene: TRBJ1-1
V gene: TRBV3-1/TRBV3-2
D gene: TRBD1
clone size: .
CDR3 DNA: TGTGCCAGCAGCCCAAGAGGGACAGTTTATGAAGCTTTCTTT
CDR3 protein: CASSPRGTVYEAFF

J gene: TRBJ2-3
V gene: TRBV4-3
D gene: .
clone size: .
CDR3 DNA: TGCGCCAGCAGCCAAGGTTTAGCAGGGTCTAACACAGATACGCAGTATTTT
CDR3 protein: CASSQGLAGSNTDTQYF

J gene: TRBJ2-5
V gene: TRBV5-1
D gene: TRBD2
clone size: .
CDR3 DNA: TGCGCCAGCAGCTTGGGCCCAGCGGGACAAGAGACCCAGTACTTC
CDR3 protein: CASSLGPAGQETQYF

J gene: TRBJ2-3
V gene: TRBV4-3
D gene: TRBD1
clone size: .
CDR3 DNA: TGCGCCAGCAGCCAAGCGACAGGGGGTAGTCCAGATACGCAGTATTTT
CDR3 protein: CASSQATGGSPDTQYF

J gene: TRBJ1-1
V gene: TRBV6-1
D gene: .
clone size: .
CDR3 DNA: TGTGCCAGCAGTGAAGCCCCGAGAAGGAACACTGAAGCTTTCTTT
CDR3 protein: CASSEAPRRNTEAFF

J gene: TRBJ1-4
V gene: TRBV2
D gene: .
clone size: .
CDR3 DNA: TGTGCCAGTGGACGGTGGACTCAGAATGAAAAACTGTTTTTT
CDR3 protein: CASGRWTQNEKLFF

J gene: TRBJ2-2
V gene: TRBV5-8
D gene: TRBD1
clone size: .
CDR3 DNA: TGTGCCAGCAGCTTGGGGACAGGGGTCACCGGGGAGCTGTTTTTT
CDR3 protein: CASSLGTGVTGELFF

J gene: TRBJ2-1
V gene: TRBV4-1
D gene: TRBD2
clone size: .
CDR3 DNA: TGCGCCAGCAGCCAAGTCGATATAGCGGGAGGGCCCTACAATGAGCAGTTCTTC
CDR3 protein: CASSQVDIAGGPYNEQFF

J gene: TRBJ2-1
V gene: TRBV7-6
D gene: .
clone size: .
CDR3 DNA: TGTGCCAGCAGCCAAAGCGGAACCACCTACAATGAGCAGTTCTTC
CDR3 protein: CASSQSGTTYNEQFF

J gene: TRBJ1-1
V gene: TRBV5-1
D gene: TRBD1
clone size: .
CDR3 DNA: TGCGCCAGCAGCTGGGGACAGGGGAAGAACACTGAAGCTTTCTTT
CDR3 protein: CASSWGQGKNTEAFF

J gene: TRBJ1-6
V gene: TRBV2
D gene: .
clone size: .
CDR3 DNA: TGTGCCAGCAGTGATGCAGGGATGTATAGTTCACCCCTCCACTTT
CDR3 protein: CASSDAGMYSSPLHF

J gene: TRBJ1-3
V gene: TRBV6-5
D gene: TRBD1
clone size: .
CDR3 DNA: TGTGCCAGCCACAGGGGCTCTGGAAACACCATATATTTT
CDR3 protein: CASHRGSGNTIYF

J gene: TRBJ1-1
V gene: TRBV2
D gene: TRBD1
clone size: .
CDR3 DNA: TGTGCCAGCAGTGACACAGGGGGCAATACTGAAGCTTTCTTT
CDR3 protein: CASSDTGGNTEAFF

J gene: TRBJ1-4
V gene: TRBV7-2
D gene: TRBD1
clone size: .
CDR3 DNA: TGTGCCAGCAGCCCTCAGGGGGGAATGGAAAAACTGTTTTTT
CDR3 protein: CASSPQGGMEKLFF

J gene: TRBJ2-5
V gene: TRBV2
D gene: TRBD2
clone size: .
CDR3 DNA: TGTGCCAGCAGCAGACTAGCGGGAGAGACCCAGTACTTC
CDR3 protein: CASSRLAGETQYF

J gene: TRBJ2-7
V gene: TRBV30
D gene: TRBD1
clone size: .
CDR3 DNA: TGTGCCTGGATGGGCAGGGGGTACGAGCAGTACTTC
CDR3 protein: CAWMGRGYEQYF

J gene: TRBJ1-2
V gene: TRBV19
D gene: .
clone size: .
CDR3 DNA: TGTGCCAGTAGTATGACAGACTATGGCTACACCTTC
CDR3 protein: CASSMTDYGYTF

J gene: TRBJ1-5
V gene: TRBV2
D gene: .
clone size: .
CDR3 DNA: TGTGCCAGCAGTGATGAGCGCAGGGCCCAGCATTTT
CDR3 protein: CASSDERRAQHF

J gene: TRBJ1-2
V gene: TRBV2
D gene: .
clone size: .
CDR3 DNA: TGTGCCAGCAGTTTAACGACAGGAGATTATGGCTACACCTTC
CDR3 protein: CASSLTTGDYGYTF

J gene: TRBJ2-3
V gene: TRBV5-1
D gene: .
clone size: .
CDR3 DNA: TGCGCCAGCAGCACAGGACGCCGGGGGTGGGATACGCAGTATTTT
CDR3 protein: CASSTGRRGWDTQYF

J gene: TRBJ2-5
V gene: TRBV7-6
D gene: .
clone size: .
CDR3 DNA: TGTGCCAGCAGCTTAGACAGTTTGCAGACCCAGTACTTC
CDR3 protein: CASSLDSLQTQYF

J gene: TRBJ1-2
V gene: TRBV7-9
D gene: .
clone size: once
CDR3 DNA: TGTGCCAGCAGCTTAAACGGGTACTATGGCTACACCTTC
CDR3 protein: CASSLNGYYGYTF

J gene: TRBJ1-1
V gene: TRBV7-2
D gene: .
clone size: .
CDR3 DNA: TGTGCCAGCAGCTTAGCAATGCAGGCCCTGGTGAACACTGAAGCTTTCTTT
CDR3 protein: CASSLAMQALVNTEAFF

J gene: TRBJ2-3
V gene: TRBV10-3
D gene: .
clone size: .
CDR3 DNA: TGTGCCATCAGCTCCGGGTCCCCGTTAGATACGCAGTATTTT
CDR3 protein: CAISSGSPLDTQYF

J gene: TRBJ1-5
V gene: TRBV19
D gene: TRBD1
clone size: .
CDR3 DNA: TGTGCCAGTAGTTATTTGGGCGGGACAGGGGGAATCTATAGCAATCAGCCCCAGCATTTT
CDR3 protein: CASSYLGGTGGIYSNQPQHF

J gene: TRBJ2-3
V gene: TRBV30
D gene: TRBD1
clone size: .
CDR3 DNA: TGTGCCTGGAGTGTACAAGGGGGCATGACAGATACGCAGTATTTT
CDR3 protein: CAWSVQGGMTDTQYF

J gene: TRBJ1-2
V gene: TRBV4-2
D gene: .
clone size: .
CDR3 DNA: TGTGCCAGCAGCCAAGGAGGGAACTATGGCTACACCTTC
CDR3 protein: CASSQGGNYGYTF

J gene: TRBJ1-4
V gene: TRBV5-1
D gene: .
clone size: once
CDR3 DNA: TGCGCCAGCAGGGAACGGGGGGCAACTAATGAAAAACTGTTTTTT
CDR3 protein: CASRERGATNEKLFF

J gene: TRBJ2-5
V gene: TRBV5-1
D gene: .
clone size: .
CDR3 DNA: TGCGCCAGCAGCGCCGACATGGCCCAGTACTTC
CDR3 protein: CASSADMAQYF

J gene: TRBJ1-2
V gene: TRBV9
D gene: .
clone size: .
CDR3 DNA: TGTGCCAGCAGCTCCAGAGGAAGGGGGAACCCTGCTAACTATGGCTACACCTTC
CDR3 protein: CASSSRGRGNPANYGYTF

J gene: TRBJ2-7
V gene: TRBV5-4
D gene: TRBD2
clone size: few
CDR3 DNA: TGTGCCAGCAGCCCACGGCGTACTAGCGAGTACGAGCAGTACTTC
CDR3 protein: CASSPRRTSEYEQYF

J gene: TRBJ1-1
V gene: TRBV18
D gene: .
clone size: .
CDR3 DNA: TGTGCCAGCTCACCGAGAGAGACTGAAGCTTTCTTT
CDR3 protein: CASSPRETEAFF

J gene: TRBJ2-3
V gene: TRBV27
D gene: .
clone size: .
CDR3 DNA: TGTGCCAGCTCCGAGACCGGGAGCACAGATACGCAGTATTTT
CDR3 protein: CASSETGSTDTQYF

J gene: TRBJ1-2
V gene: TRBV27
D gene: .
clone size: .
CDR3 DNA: TGTGCCAGCACCCGGCGCGGGGGTAACTATGGCTACACCTTC
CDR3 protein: CASTRRGGNYGYTF

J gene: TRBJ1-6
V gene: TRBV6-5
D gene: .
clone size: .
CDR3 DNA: TGTGCCAGCAGTTACGAGTCGTCAGGTATTGATCCCCTCCACTTT
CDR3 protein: CASSYESSGIDPLHF

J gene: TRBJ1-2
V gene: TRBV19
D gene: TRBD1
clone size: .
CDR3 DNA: TGTGCCAGTAAGGACGACAGGGGCTGGGGCTACACCTTC
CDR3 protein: CASKDDRGWGYTF

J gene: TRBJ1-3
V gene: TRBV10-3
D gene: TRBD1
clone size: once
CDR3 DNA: TGTGCCATCAGTGAGACAGGGGTCTCAACGGACACCATATATTTT
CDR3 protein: CAISETGVSTDTIYF

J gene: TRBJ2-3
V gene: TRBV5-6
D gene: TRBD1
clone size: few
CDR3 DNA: TGTGCCAGCAGCGTCCGGGACAGGGGGCAAGAAGATACGCAGTATTTT
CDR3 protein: CASSVRDRGQEDTQYF

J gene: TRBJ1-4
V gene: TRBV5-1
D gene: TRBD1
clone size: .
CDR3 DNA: TGCGCCAGCAGCTTGGCTGGACAGGGGGATGAAAAACTGTTTTTT
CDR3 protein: CASSLAGQGDEKLFF

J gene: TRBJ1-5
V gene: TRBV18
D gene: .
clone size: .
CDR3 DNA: TGTGCCAGCTCACCGGGAGGTCAGCCCCAGCATTTT
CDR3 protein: CASSPGGQPQHF

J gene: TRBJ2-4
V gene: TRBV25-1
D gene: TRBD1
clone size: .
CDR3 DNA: TGTGCCAGCAGAAAAGGGACAGGGGATAACATTCAGTACTTC
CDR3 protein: CASRKGTGDNIQYF